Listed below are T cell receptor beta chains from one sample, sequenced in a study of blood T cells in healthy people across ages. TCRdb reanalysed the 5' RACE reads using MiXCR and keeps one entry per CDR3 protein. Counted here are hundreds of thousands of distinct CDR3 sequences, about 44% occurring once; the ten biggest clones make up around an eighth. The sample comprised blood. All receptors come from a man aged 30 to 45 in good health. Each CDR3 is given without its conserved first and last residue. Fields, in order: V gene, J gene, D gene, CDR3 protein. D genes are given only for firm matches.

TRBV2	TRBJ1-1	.	ASRTQNTEAF
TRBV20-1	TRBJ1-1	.	SALWVVGAF
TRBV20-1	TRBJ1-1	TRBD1	SARGQSPRGVSNTEAF
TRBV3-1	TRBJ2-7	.	ASSPHHGYEQY
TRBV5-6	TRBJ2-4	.	ASSLGQVKNIQY
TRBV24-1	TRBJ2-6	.	ATSPASNVLT
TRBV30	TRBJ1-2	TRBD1	AWRGLGQLAFSYT
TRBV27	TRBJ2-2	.	ASTALTGELF
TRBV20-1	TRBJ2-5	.	SATRQPQETQY
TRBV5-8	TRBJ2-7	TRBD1	ASSLGQGTTYEQY
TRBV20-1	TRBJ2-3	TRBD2	SARDPLGSGGGTDTQY
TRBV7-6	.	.	ASSSRGIEQY
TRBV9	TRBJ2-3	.	ASSVRPGPDGDTQY
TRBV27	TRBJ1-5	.	ASRYTGSSNQPQH
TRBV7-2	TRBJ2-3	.	ASSLAVGITDTQY
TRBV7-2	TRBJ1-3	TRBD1	ASSSFGTAHSGNTIY
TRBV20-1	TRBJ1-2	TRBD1	SARPPTGKLGGYT
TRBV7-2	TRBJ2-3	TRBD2	ASSPTSGVITDTQY
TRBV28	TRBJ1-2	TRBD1	ASSFRDRVGGYT
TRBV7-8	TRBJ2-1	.	ASSPDRGYGEQF
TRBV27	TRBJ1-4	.	ASSLYPPGTSNEKLF
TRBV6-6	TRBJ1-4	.	ACSYRVGEKLF
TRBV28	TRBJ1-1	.	VSSPEITEAF
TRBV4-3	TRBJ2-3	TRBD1	ASSQDLGGPTDTQY
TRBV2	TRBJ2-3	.	ASSVWGDGTDTQY
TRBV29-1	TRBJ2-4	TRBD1	SGAGTGKNIQY
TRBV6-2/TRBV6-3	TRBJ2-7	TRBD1	ASSYSIHQRQGSSEQY
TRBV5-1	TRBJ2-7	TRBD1	ASSLTGVYEQY
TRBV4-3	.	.	ASSQNIGKETQY